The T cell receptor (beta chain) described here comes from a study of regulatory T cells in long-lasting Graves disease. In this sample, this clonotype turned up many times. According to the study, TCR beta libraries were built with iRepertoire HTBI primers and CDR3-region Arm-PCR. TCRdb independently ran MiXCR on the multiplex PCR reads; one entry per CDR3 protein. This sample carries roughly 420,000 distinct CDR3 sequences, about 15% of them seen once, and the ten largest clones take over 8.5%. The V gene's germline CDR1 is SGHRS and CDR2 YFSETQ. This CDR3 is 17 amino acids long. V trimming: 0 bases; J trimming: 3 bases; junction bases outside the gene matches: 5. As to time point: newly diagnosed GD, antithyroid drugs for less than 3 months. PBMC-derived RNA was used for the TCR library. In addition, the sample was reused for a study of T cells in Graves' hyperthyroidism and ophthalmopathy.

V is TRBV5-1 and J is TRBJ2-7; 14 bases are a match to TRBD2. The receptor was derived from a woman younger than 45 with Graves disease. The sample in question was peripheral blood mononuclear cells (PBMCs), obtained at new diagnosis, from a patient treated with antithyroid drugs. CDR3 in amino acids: CASSLEGLAGALYEQYF. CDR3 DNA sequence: TGCGCCAGCAGCTTGGAGGGACTAGCGGGAGCGCTCTACGAGCAGTACTTC. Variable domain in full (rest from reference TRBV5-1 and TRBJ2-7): KAGVTQTPRYLIKTRGQQVTLSCSPISGHRSVSWYQQTPGQGLQFLFEYFSETQRNKGNFPGRFSGRQFSNSRSEMNVSTLELGDSALYLCASSLEGLAGALYEQYFGPGTRLTVT.